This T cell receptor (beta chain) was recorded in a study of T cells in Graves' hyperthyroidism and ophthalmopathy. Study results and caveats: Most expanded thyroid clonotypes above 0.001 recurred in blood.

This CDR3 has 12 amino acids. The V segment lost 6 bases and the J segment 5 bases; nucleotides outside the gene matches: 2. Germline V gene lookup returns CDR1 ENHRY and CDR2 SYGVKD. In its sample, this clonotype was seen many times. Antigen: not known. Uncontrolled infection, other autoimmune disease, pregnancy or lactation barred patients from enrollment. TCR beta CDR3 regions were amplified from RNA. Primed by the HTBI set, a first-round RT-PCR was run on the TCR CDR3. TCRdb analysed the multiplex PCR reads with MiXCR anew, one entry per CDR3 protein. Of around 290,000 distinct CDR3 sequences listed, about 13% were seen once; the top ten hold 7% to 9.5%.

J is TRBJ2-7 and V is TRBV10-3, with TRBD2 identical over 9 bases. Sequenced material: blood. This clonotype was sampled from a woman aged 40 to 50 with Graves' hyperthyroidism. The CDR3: CAIRRGGNEQYF. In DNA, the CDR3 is TGTGCCATCAGGCGGGGGGGGAACGAGCAGTACTTC.